These 12 T cell receptor beta chains share one sample of origin, sequenced in a study of neurological immune-mediated disorders. TCRdb used MiXCR to reprocess the 5' RACE reads, holding one entry per CDR3 protein. The repertoire has 15,000 to 20,000 distinct CDR3 sequences, about 7.5% of them found once; the top ten carry roughly a sixth. Sequencing was carried out using CD8+ T cells from blood. The receptors were sampled from a woman in her twenties or thirties with HTLV-1-associated myelopathy (HAM/TSP).

This clonotype is classed as medium-sized. The CDR3 coding sequence is TGCAGTGCTAGTCGTCGCCGGGTCTCCTCCTACAATGAGCAGTTCTTC. The encoded protein is CSASRRRVSSYNEQFF. The chain joins TRBV20-1 to TRBJ2-1; D remains ambiguous. V lost 3 bases, J lost 0 bases, and 15 bases lay in between. The CDR3 runs to 16 residues. From germline, CDR1 is DFQATT and CDR2 SNEGSKA (reference sequence).

This clonotype has ten or more counts. The rearrangement joins TRBV6-1 to TRBJ2-2; D is unresolved. CDR3 size: 14 residues. Germline values: CDR1 MNHNS, CDR2 SASEGT. V was cut by 2 bases and J by 3 bases, with 7 bases left in between. In DNA form, the CDR3 reads TGTGCCAGCAGTGAATTGAAGGACACCGGGGAGCTGTTTTTT. Its protein is CASSELKDTGELFF.

This clonotype was seen many times. The chain recombines TRBV11-3 with TRBJ2-2; 7 nucleotides line up with TRBD1. CDR1 SGHNT and CDR2 YENEEA come from the germline V gene. The CDR3 totals 13 residues. The V and J ends lost 5 bases and 9 bases, in that order; junction bases with no gene match: 6. The DNA for the CDR3 is TGTGCCAGCAGCCTAAGACAGGGCAGGGAGCTGTTTTTT. This codes for CASSLRQGRELFF.

This clonotype was detected many times. The chain recombines TRBV4-2 with TRBJ1-5; 10 positions agree with TRBD1. This CDR3 comprises 15 residues. The J segment lost 6 bases and the V segment lost 0 bases, leaving 2 bases of the junction unmatched. Germline V gives CDR1 LGHNA, CDR2 YNFKEQ. The CDR3 region has the DNA TGTGCCAGCAGCCAAGAGAGGACAGGGGGTCAGCCCCAGCATTTT. Translated, it gives CASSQERTGGQPQHF.

This clonotype has a count of ten or more. J is TRBJ2-3 and V is TRBV20-1; the match to TRBD2 covers 11 bases. The CDR3 consists of 19 residues. Losses at the gene ends were 0 bases for V and 0 bases for J; bases not matched to a gene: 11. CDR1 and CDR2 (germline): DFQATT, SNEGSKA (reference sequence). The CDR3, as DNA: TGCAGTGCTAGAGATCCCCTAGCGGGGGGTATGCGAAGCACAGATACGCAGTATTTT. Residues: CSARDPLAGGMRSTDTQYF.

This clonotype appeared many times. This chain connects TRBV9 to TRBJ2-3; tentatively, D is TRBD2 (6 bases). Germline V gene sequence: CDR1 SGDLS, CDR2 YYNGEE. Trimming took 3 bases from V and 2 from J, leaving 13 bases between them. CDR3 length: 15 residues. For the CDR3, the DNA is TGTGCCAGCAGCGCCGCTAGCGTTCTCACAGATACGCAGTATTTT. Translated: CASSAASVLTDTQYF.

The table lists this clonotype with many counts. This chain joins TRBV4-2 and TRBJ2-3, with 13 bases identical to TRBD2. Germline trimming cut 6 bases from V and 2 bases from J; bases unmatched to any gene: 5. The CDR3 is 16 amino acids. CDR1 and CDR2 (germline): LGHNA, YNFKEQ. The CDR3 nucleotides read TGTGCCAGCAGTCTTACTAGCGGGGGGGCCACAGATACGCAGTATTTT. This translates into CASSLTSGGATDTQYF.

This clonotype was seen at least ten times. The CDR3 region is CASSYSGGATQYF. CDR3 bases: TGTGCCAGCAGTTATTCCGGGGGTGCTACGCAGTATTTT. The J gene is TRBJ2-3, the V gene TRBV6-5; a possible D gene is TRBD2 (6 bases). Germline V gene data show CDR1 as MNHEY and CDR2 as SVGAGI. This CDR3 is 13 amino acids long. V was shortened by 3 bases and J by 8 bases, with 12 bases between the two germline ends.

On this clonotype: One junction end disagrees with the germline gene, perhaps due to a read error. This chain connects TRBV6-5 to TRBJ2-5, with no clear D. Gene TRBJ2-1 matches the end of the DNA better, so the J call may be wrong. There are 14 residues in the CDR3. Germline V gene lookup returns CDR1 MNHEY and CDR2 SVGAGI. The DNA for the CDR3 is TGTGCCAGTAGTTACGGGTCCGGCCAAGAGACCCAGTTCTTC. This gives the protein CASSYGSGQETQFF.

This clonotype is medium-sized within its sample. The rearrangement joins TRBV5-1 to TRBJ2-4; 7 bases are shared with TRBD1. There are 16 residues in the CDR3. Germline CDR1 is SGHRS and CDR2 is YFSETQ. Germline trimming cut 4 bases from V and 0 bases from J; bases unmatched to any gene: 7. The CDR3 DNA reads TGCGCCAGCAGCGGCCTCGGGACAGCAGCCAAAAACATTCAGTACTTC. Its translation: CASSGLGTAAKNIQYF.

This clonotype was detected ten times or more. The chain uses TRBV4-1 and TRBJ1-6; 9 positions agree with TRBD1. CDR3 length: 18 residues. Germline CDR1 MGHRA, CDR2 YSYEKL. The V gene end was trimmed by 0 bases and the J gene end by 7 bases; junction bases not matched to a gene: 10. The CDR3 bases are TGCGCCAGCAGCCAAGACGGGACAGGGACTCTAGTAAATTCACCCCTCCACTTT. As protein: CASSQDGTGTLVNSPLHF.

This clonotype was counted a single time. J is TRBJ2-1 and V is TRBV14; TRBD1 aligns across 9 bases. Per the germline V gene, CDR1 is SGHDN and CDR2 is FVKESK. V was clipped by 6 bases and J by 5 bases; unmatched bases: 11. CDR3 size: 16 residues. CDR3 loop: CASSRIEGQGDNEQFF. DNA for the CDR3: TGTGCCAGCAGTCGGATAGAGGGACAGGGTGACAATGAGCAGTTCTTC.